The subject of this entry is one T cell receptor (beta chain). Germline CDR1 is SGHTA and CDR2 is FQGNSA. V trimming: 1 base; J trimming: 7 bases; junction bases outside the gene matches: 4. CDR3 length: 13 residues. This sample is part of a study of immune cell composition in non-small cell lung cancer. Produced via immunoSEQ multiplex PCR; TCRdb's table is partial and in-frame only. The profile shows 3,200 or so clones, roughly 80% of them singletons. The chain couples TRBV7-2 to TRBJ2-7; TRBD2 matches at 7 bases. Input material: lung tumor tissue. This sequence originates from a human donor with non-small cell lung cancer. CDR3 in amino acids: CASSLVREREQYF. Written as DNA, the CDR3 is TGTGCCAGCAGCTTAGTGCGGGAGCGGGAGCAGTACTTC.